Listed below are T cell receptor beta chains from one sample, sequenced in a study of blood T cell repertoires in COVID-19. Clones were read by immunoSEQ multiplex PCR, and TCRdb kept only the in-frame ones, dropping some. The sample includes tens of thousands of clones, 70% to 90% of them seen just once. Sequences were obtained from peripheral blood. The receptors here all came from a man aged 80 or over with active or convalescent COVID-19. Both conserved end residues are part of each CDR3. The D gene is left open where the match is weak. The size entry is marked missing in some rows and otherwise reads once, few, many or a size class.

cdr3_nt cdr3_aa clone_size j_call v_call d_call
TGTGCCAGCACTTGGATCCAGGGGAGTGGAGATACGCAGTATTTT CASTWIQGSGDTQYF - TRBJ2-3 TRBV6-1 -
TGTGCCAGCAGTTACGCGGGGGCCCGGAATGAGCAGTTCTTC CASSYAGARNEQFF - TRBJ2-1 TRBV6-5 -
TGTGCCAGCAGCCAAGGTGGGACAGGGAGCAATGAAAAACTGTTTTTT CASSQGGTGSNEKLFF - TRBJ1-4 TRBV3-1/TRBV3-2 TRBD1
TGTGCCAGCAGTCCGCCGGTACAGAACTACTATGGCTACACCTTC CASSPPVQNYYGYTF - TRBJ1-2 TRBV2 -
TGTGCCAGCAGTGCCTCCGGGACAGGACATTCACCCCTCCACTTT CASSASGTGHSPLHF - TRBJ1-6 TRBV28 TRBD1
TGTGCCAGCAGCTTGGTGTCCGGGACAGCAACTAATGAAAAACTGTTTTTT CASSLVSGTATNEKLFF - TRBJ1-4 TRBV5-6 TRBD1
TGTGCCAGCAGCTTAGGGGGTGGTAGCGGCTACAATGAGCAGTTCTTC CASSLGGGSGYNEQFF - TRBJ2-1 TRBV7-7 -
TGTGCCAGCAGCTTACCCGACAGAAGCACAGATACGCAGTATTTT CASSLPDRSTDTQYF - TRBJ2-3 TRBV7-9 -
TGTGCCACCCGGGGGGCCGGGGGAGAGACCCAGTACTTC CATRGAGGETQYF - TRBJ2-5 TRBV6-8 -
TGTGCCACAAAGGACAGGGCTGGCTCAGAGACCCAGTACTTC CATKDRAGSETQYF once TRBJ2-5 TRBV2 TRBD1
TGTGCCAGCAGTGCATCCCGGGCGCCAGGGGAAGCTTTCTTT CASSASRAPGEAFF - TRBJ1-1 TRBV6-4 -